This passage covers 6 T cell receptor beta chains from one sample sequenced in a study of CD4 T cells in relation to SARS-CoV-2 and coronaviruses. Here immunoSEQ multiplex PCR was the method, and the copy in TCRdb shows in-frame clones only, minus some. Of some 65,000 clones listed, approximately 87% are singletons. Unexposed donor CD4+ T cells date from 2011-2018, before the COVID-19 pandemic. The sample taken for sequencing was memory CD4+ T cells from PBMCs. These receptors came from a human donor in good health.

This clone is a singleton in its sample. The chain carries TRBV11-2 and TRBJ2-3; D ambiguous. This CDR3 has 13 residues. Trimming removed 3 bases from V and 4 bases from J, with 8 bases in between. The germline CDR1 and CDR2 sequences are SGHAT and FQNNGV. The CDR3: CASSFSVADTQYF. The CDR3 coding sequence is TGTGCCAGCAGCTTCTCGGTTGCAGATACGCAGTATTTT.

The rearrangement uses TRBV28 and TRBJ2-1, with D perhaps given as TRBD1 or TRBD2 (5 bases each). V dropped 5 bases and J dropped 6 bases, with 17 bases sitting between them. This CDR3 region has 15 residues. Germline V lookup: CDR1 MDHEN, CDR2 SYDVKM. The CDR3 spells CASSLRGFGGNEQFF. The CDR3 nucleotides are TGTGCCAGCAGTCTTAGGGGATTTGGGGGCAATGAGCAGTTCTTC.

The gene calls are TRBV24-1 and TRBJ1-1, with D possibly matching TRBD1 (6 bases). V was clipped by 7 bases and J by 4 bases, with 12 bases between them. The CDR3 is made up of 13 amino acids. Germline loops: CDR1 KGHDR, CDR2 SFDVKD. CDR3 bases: TGTGCCACCAGGGGGGACATAACCACTGAAGCTTTCTTT. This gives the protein CATRGDITTEAFF.

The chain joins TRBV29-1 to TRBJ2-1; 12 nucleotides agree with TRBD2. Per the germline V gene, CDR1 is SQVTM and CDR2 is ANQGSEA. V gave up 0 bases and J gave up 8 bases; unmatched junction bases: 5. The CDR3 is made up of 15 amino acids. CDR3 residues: CSVEDWTSGTDEQFF. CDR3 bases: TGCAGCGTTGAAGACTGGACTAGCGGGACTGATGAGCAGTTCTTC.

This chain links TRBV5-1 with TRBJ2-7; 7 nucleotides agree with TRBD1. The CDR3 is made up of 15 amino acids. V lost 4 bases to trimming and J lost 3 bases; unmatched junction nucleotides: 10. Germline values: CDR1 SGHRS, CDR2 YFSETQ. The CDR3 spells CASSQIPGTVYEQYF. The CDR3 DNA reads TGCGCCAGCAGCCAAATACCCGGGACAGTCTACGAGCAGTACTTC.

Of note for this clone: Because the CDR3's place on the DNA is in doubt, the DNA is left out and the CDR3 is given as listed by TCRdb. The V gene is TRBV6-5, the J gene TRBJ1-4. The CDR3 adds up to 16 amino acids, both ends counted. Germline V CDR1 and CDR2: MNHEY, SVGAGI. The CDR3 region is CASSFGAGGENEKLFF.